The clone carrying this T cell receptor beta chain was seen more than once but under ten times. Its target is unknown. The entry originates in a study of identical twins. Study-level results: Out-of-frame beta sequences exhibited a weaker degree of excess twin sharing. These conclusions were based on statistical analysis (cross-sectional, not following the same donors).

MiXCR was run by TCRdb on the 5' RACE reads, yielding one entry per CDR3 protein. The table lists hundreds of thousands of distinct CDR3 sequences, 9% to 15% of them singletons. Germline V lookup: CDR1 KGHSH, CDR2 LQKENI. The CDR3 spans 15 residues. V was clipped by 8 bases and J by 0 bases, with 14 bases between them. These sequences were also reported in another study, on yellow fever vaccine responses in identical twins.

The chain carries TRBV18 and TRBJ2-1; no definite D call. Sequencing used PBMCs. The sequence came from a woman between 18 and 29 years old in good health. The CDR3 here is CASLPTSSSYNEQFF. DNA of the CDR3: TGTGCCAGCCTACCAACCAGTAGCTCCTACAATGAGCAGTTCTTC.